This T cell receptor beta chain was recorded in a study of blood T cell repertoires in COVID-19. Per the germline V gene, CDR1 is LGHDT and CDR2 is YNNKEL (reference sequence). The V end lost 0 bases, the J end lost 0 bases, and 15 bases lay between the germline ends. The CDR3 is 18 residues long. Participant-given clinical history determined each cohort assignment. TCRdb keeps only in-frame clones here, not all; method: immunoSEQ multiplex PCR. Here the sample spans hundreds of thousands of clones, roughly nine tenths being singletons. The rearrangement uses TRBV3-1 (or the pseudogene TRBV3-2) and TRBJ2-1; D is perhaps TRBD2 (5 bases). The receptor comes from a man aged 30 to 45 who had recovered from COVID-19. Sequencing was done on a sample of PBMCs or T cells enriched from blood (not recorded which). CDR3: CASSQDQAGTRSYNEQFF. Written as DNA, the CDR3 is TGTGCCAGCAGCCAAGATCAGGCGGGCACCCGCTCCTACAATGAGCAGTTCTTC.